Sequencing of this T cell receptor beta chain was carried out in a study of blood T cells in healthy people across ages. Study in general: There was about one barcoded beta molecule captured by template switching per two T cells. Study-wide results and limits: Among T cells, TCR beta diversity per million cells dropped roughly linearly as age rose. There were more naive CD4+ cells and higher diversity in long-lived donors than in aged donors.

As regards this clonotype: What it binds is not known.

V lost 5 bases to trimming and J lost 8 bases; unmatched junction nucleotides: 12. The CDR3 runs to 16 residues. The germline gives CDR1 PRHDT, CDR2 FYEKMQ (reference sequence). Peripheral blood, approximately 10 milliliters per donor, was collected. The authors ran a second PCR of 7 to 11 cycles using a sample-barcoded 5' primer and a J-beta primer mix. One entry per CDR3 protein results from TCRdb running MiXCR on the 5' RACE reads. The sample gives around 870,000 distinct CDR3 sequences, more than 25% of which show up once; roughly 17% is in the top ten. Sequencing input: blood. This rearrangement joins TRBV13 to TRBJ2-3; TRBD1 agrees at 11 bases. This TCR derives from a woman of 80 years or more in good health. The CDR3 region has the DNA TGTGCCAGCAGCCCCGGGACAGGGGGTTTCATAGGTACGCAGTATTTT. It is translated as CASSPGTGGFIGTQYF.